Described below is a single T cell receptor beta chain sequence and its context. Its specificity is not known. At one of its ends the junction is not consistent with the germline gene, which may arise from a read error. Using its own MiXCR run on the multiplex PCR reads, TCRdb lists one record per CDR3 protein. There are some 100,000 distinct CDR3 sequences in the sample; around 20% occur only once, and roughly 1.2% lies in the top ten. Axillary draining lymph nodes of breast cancer patients supplied the node samples. These data belong to a study of breast tumors, draining lymph nodes, adjacent tissues. Findings of the study overall: Compared with lymph nodes, tumors were less diverse; compared with nontumor tissue, more. That most tumor T cells come from lymph nodes remained unproven. Most tumor T cells seemingly derive from lymph node, then expand in tumor. Luminal-like breast cancer showed significantly higher tumor–nontumor repertoire similarity than basal-like.

Germline V CDR1 and CDR2: SGHDN, FVKESK. The CDR3 runs 13 residues. What was sequenced was axillary lymph node tissue. V gene TRBV14 combines with J gene TRBJ2-1; 8 nucleotides agree with TRBD2. This clonotype was sampled from a female donor with breast cancer. Some clones in this sample may be carry-over from other donors' samples. CDR3 loop: CASGQDRGGKQFF. In nucleotides, the CDR3 is TGTGCCAGCGGCCAAGATCGGGGGGGTAAGCAGTTCTTC.